Presented here are 2 T cell receptor beta chains from one specimen sequenced in a study of blood T cell repertoires in COVID-19. Profiled with immunoSEQ multiplex PCR; TCRdb holds only in-frame clones, not every one. The sample has more than 200,000 clones; about nine tenths are singletons. Sequenced sample: peripheral blood. The source of these receptors is a man aged 30 to 39 with COVID-19, enrolled during active disease.

The chain combines TRBV6-2 or TRBV6-3 with TRBJ1-2; 7 nucleotides agree with TRBD1. Per the germline V gene, CDR1 is MNHEY and CDR2 is SVGEGT. The V and J ends lost 2 bases and 4 bases, in that order; junction bases with no gene match: 4. The CDR3 runs 14 residues. The CDR3, as DNA: TGTGCCAGCAGTTACACAGGGGCAGGCTATGGCTACACCTTC. Amino acids: CASSYTGAGYGYTF.

The chain links TRBV28 to TRBJ1-2; TRBD1 might be the D (5 bases). Deletions cut 5 bases from V and 1 base from J, with 8 bases between. Germline CDR1 is MDHEN and CDR2 is SYDVKM. This CDR3 comprises 13 residues. The CDR3 loop is CASSVTVNYGYTF. DNA of the CDR3: TGTGCCAGCAGTGTGACAGTTAACTATGGCTACACCTTC.